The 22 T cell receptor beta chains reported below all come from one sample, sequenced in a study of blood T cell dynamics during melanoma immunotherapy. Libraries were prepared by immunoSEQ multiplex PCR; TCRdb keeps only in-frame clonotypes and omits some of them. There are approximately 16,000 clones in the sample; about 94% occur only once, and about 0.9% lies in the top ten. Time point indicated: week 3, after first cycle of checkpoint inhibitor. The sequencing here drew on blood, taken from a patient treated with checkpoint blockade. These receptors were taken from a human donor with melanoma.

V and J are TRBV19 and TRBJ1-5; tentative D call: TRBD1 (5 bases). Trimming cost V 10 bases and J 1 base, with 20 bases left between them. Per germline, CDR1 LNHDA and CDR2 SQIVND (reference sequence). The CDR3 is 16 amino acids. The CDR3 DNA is TGTGCCACCTCCTGGGACGGAACGGGGAGCAATCAGCCCCAGCATTTT. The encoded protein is CATSWDGTGSNQPQHF. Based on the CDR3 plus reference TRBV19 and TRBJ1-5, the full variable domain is DGGITQSPKYLFRKEGQNVTLSCEQNLNHDAMYWYRQDPGQGLRLIYYSQIVNDFQKGDIAEGYSVSREKKESFPLTVTSAQKNPTAFYLCATSWDGTGSNQPQHFGDGTRLSIL.

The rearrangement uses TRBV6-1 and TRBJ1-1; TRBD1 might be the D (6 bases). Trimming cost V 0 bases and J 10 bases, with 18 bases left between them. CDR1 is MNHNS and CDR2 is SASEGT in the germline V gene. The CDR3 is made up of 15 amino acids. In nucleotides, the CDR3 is TGTGCCAGCAGTGAAGCGGCCCCCAGGGGCTGGGGAGCTTTCTTT. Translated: CASSEAAPRGWGAFF.

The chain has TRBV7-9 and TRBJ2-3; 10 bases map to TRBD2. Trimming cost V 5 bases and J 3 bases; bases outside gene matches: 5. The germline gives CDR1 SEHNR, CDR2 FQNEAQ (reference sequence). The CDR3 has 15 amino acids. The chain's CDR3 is CASSTPSGSTDTQYF. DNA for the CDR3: TGTGCCAGCAGCACACCTAGCGGGAGTACAGATACGCAGTATTTT.

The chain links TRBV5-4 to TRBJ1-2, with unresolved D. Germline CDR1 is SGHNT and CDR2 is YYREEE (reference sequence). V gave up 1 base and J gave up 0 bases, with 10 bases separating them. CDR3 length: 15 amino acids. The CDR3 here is CASSLTRVANYGYTF. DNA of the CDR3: TGTGCCAGCAGCTTGACGAGGGTAGCTAACTATGGCTACACCTTC.

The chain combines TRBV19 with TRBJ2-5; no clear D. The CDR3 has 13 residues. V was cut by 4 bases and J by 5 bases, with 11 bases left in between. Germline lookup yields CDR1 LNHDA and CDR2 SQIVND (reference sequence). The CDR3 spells CASSNSRQETQYF. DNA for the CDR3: TGTGCCAGTAGTAATAGCAGGCAGGAGACCCAGTACTTC. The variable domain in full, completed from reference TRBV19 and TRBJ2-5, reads DGGITQSPKYLFRKEGQNVTLSCEQNLNHDAMYWYRQDPGQGLRLIYYSQIVNDFQKGDIAEGYSVSREKKESFPLTVTSAQKNPTAFYLCASSNSRQETQYFGPGTRLLVL.

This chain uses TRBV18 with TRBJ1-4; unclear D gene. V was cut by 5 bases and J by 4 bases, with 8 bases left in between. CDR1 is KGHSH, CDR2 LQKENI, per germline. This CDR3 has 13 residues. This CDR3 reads CASSENSNEKLFF. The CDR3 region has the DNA TGTGCCAGCTCAGAGAACAGTAATGAAAAACTGTTTTTT.

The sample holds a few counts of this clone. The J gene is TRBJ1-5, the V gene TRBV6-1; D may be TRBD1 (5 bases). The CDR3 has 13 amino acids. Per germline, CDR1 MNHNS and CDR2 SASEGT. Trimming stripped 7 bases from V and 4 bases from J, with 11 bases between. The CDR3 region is CASKGPQNQPQHF. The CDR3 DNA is TGTGCCAGCAAGGGGCCGCAAAATCAGCCCCAGCATTTT.

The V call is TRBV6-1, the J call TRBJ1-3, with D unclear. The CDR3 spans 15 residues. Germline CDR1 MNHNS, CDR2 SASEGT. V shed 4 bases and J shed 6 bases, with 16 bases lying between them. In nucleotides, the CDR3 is TGTGCCAGCAGTGTTGGGGTCGGAGGGTCAAACACCATATATTTT. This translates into CASSVGVGGSNTIYF.

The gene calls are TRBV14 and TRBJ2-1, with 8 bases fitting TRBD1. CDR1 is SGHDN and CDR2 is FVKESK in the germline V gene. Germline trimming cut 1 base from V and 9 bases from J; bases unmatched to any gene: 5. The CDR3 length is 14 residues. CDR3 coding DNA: TGTGCCAGCAGCCAAGTCCAGGGGGCTGTTGAGCAGTTCTTC. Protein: CASSQVQGAVEQFF.

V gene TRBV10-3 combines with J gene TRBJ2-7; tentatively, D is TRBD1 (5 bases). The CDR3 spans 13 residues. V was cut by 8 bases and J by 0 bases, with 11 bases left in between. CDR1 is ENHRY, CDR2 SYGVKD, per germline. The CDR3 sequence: CAIGARDSYEQYF. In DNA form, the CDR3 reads TGTGCCATCGGGGCTCGCGACTCCTACGAGCAGTACTTC.

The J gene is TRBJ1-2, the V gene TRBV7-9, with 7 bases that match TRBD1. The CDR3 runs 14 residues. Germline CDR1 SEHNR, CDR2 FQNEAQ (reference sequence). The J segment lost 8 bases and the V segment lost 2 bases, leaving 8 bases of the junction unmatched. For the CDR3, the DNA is TGTGCCAGCAGCTTATACCCCGACAGGGTAGGCTACACCTTC. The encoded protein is CASSLYPDRVGYTF.

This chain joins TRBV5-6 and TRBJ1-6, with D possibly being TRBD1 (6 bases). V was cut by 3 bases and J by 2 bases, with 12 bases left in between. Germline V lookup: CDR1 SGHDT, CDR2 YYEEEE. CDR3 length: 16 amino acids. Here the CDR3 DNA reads TGTGCCAGCAGCTCTTGGGGGGGCGCCTATAATTCACCCCTCCACTTT. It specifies CASSSWGGAYNSPLHF.

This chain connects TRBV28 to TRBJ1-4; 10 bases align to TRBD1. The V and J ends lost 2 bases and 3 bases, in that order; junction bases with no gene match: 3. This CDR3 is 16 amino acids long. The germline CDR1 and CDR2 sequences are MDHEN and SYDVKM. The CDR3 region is CASSLDRGLSNEKLFF. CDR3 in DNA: TGTGCCAGCAGTTTAGACAGGGGGCTGTCTAATGAAAAACTGTTTTTT.

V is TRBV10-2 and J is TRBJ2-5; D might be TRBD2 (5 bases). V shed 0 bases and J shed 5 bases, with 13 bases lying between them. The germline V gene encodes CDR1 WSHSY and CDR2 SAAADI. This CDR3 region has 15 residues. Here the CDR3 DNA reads TGCGCCAGCAGTGAGTCGATAGCGCCAAGGGAGACCCAGTACTTC. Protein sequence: CASSESIAPRETQYF.

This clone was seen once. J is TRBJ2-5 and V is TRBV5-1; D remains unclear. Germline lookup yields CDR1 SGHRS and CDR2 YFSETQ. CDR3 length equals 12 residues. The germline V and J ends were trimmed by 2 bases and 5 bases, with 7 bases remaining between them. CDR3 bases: TGCGCCAGCAGCTTAGCTTGGGAGACCCAGTACTTC. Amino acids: CASSLAWETQYF.

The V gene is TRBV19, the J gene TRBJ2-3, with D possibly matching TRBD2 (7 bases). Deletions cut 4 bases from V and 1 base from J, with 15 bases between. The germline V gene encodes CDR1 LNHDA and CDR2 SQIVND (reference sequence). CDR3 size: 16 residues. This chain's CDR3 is CASSTGGPSGTDTQYF. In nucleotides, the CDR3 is TGTGCCAGTAGTACGGGGGGCCCGTCCGGCACAGATACGCAGTATTTT.

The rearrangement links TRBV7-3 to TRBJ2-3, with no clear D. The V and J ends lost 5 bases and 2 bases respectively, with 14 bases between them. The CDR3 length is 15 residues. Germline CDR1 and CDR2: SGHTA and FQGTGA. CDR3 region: CASSPPGYPTDTQYF. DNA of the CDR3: TGTGCCAGCAGCCCCCCTGGGTACCCCACAGATACGCAGTATTTT.

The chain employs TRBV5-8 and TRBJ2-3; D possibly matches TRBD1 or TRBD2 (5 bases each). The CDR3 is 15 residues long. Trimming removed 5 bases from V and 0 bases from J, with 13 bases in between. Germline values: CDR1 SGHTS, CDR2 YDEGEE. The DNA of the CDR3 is TGTGCCAGCAGGCCCTGGGGCGGGAGCACAGATACGCAGTATTTT. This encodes CASRPWGGSTDTQYF.

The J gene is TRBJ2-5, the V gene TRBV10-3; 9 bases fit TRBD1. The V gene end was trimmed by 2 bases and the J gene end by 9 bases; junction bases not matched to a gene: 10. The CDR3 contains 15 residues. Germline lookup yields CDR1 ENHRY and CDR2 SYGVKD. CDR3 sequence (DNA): TGTGCCATCAGTGAGATACAGGGGGCCGATCAGGCCCAGTACTTC. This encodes CAISEIQGADQAQYF.

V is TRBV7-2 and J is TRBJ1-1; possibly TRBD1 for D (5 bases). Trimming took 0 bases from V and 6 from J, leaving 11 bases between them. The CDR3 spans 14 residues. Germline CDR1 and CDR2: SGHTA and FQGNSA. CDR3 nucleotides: TGTGCCAGCAGCTTAGCCCAGGGCGGCCCTGAAGCTTTCTTT. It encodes CASSLAQGGPEAFF.

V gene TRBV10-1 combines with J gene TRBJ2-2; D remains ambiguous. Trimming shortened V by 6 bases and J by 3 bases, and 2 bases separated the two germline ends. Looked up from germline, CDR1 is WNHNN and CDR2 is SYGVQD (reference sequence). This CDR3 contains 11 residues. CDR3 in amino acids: CASRDTGELFF. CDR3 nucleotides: TGCGCCAGCAGAGACACCGGGGAGCTGTTTTTT.

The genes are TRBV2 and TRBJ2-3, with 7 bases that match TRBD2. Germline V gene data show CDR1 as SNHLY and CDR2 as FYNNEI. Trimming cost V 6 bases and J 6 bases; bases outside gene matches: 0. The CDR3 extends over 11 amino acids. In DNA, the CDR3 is TGTGCCAGCAGGGGGGGGGATACGCAGTATTTT. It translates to CASRGGDTQYF.